The next 27 T cell receptor beta chains were all read from a single sample in a study of shared clonotypes between healthy human individuals. TCRdb keeps only in-frame clones here, not all; method: immunoSEQ multiplex PCR. Of 500,000 to 650,000 clones in the sample, roughly four fifths were seen once. The source material was PBMCs. Receptors originate from a woman in her thirties or forties in good health. Some clones in this sample may be carry-over from other donors' samples.

V gene TRBV28 combines with J gene TRBJ2-3; D not certain. The CDR3 is made up of 14 amino acids. The V and J ends lost 1 base and 0 bases respectively, with 5 bases between them. CDR1 MDHEN and CDR2 SYDVKM come from the germline V gene. The CDR3 DNA is TGTGCCAGCAGTTTATTTGGGAGCACAGATACGCAGTATTTT. This sequence encodes CASSLFGSTDTQYF.

This chain links TRBV21-1 with TRBJ2-7. TRBV21-1 is described as a pseudogene. This CDR3 region has 17 residues. The CDR3 nucleotides read TGTGCCAGCAGCAAAGAGGGCAGGAGGGGGACTTCCTACGAGCAGTACTTC. Amino acids: CASSKEGRRGTSYEQYF.

CDR3 in amino acids: CASSVSGGGLNTEAFF. In DNA, the CDR3 is TGTGCCAGCAGCGTCAGTGGGGGGGGCCTGAACACTGAAGCTTTCTTT. The chain has TRBV9 and TRBJ1-1; D perhaps matches TRBD1 (6 bases). The CDR3 is 16 amino acids. The ends were cut back, 2 bases at V and 0 bases at J, with 14 bases in the middle. Germline assignment: CDR1 SGDLS and CDR2 YYNGEE.

This clone turned up a few times. The V call is TRBV28, the J call TRBJ1-2, with D unclear. The CDR3 runs 11 residues. The V and J ends lost 11 bases and 4 bases respectively, with 11 bases between them. Germline CDR1 reads MDHEN; CDR2 reads SYDVKM. The CDR3 is CAVPDIYGYTF. Here the CDR3 DNA reads TGTGCCGTTCCTGACATCTATGGCTACACCTTC.

V gene TRBV23-1 combines with J gene TRBJ2-7, with D perhaps matching TRBD1 (6 bases). TRBV23-1 is an ORF, and what it does is uncertain. This CDR3 comprises 14 residues. V was trimmed by 4 bases and J by 3 bases, leaving 13 bases between them. The CDR3 spells CASSPTGHDYEQYF. As DNA, the CDR3 is TGCGCCAGCAGTCCTACGGGACACGACTACGAGCAGTACTTC.

The chain has TRBV27 and TRBJ2-5, with D perhaps TRBD2 (7 bases). The length of the CDR3 is 15 residues. V gave up 6 bases and J gave up 5 bases, with 19 bases separating them. The germline CDR1 and CDR2 sequences are MNHEY and SMNVEV (reference sequence). The CDR3 DNA reads as TGTGCCAGCAGGAAGTTTTCGGGGGGCGGGGAGACCCAGTACTTC. This gives the protein CASRKFSGGGETQYF.

As to this clone: The same CDR3 is also encoded by other DNA sequences in this sample. The V and J genes are TRBV19 and TRBJ2-5; 14 bases map to TRBD2. The junction had 7 bases not matched to a gene; V was cut back by 5 bases and J by 5 bases. The CDR3 totals 16 residues. Germline V gene lookup returns CDR1 LNHDA and CDR2 SQIVND (reference sequence). The chain's CDR3 is CASSRGTSGRGETQYF. CDR3 DNA: TGTGCCAGTAGTCGCGGGACTAGCGGGAGAGGGGAGACCCAGTACTTC.

The chain is built from TRBV7-9 and TRBJ2-1, with D tentatively TRBD2 (6 bases). From germline, CDR1 is SEHNR and CDR2 FQNEAQ (reference sequence). The CDR3 contains 15 residues. Trimming took off 5 bases at V and 6 bases at J, with 17 bases between the two ends. CDR3 residues: CASSPGGGMGNEQFF. As DNA, the CDR3 is TGTGCCAGCAGCCCTGGCGGCGGGATGGGCAATGAGCAGTTCTTC.

This clone came up a few times. The V call is TRBV19, the J call TRBJ1-2, with a possible D match to TRBD1 (6 bases). Trimming cost V 8 bases and J 4 bases, with 17 bases left between them. Germline CDR1 reads LNHDA; CDR2 reads SQIVND (reference sequence). CDR3 size: 14 residues. DNA for the CDR3: TGTGCCAGTCGGGTCTTTCAGGACAGCTATGGCTACACCTTC. This sequence encodes CASRVFQDSYGYTF. Supplemented by reference TRBV19 and TRBJ1-2, the full variable domain reads DGGITQSPKYLFRKEGQNVTLSCEQNLNHDAMYWYRQDPGQGLRLIYYSQIVNDFQKGDIAEGYSVSREKKESFPLTVTSAQKNPTAFYLCASRVFQDSYGYTFGSGTRLTVV.

This chain connects TRBV5-1 to TRBJ2-2; D is undetermined. Germline lookup yields CDR1 SGHRS and CDR2 YFSETQ. The CDR3 has 14 amino acids. V lost 0 bases and J 5 bases, leaving 8 bases between the germline ends. The CDR3 nucleotides are TGCGCCAGCAGCTTGGATAGGATTACCGGGGAGCTGTTTTTT. Its translation: CASSLDRITGELFF.

V gene TRBV25-1 combines with J gene TRBJ1-2; D is unclear. Trimming left V 6 bases short and J 0 bases short, with 8 bases between. The CDR3 consists of 13 residues. From germline, CDR1 is MGHDK and CDR2 SYGVNS. CDR3 sequence: CASRAAANYGYTF. The DNA of the CDR3 is TGTGCCAGCAGGGCTGCAGCTAACTATGGCTACACCTTC.

The chain couples TRBV7-9 to TRBJ1-4, with a weak D call TRBD1 (5 bases). Looked up from germline, CDR1 is SEHNR and CDR2 is FQNEAQ (reference sequence). The V gene lost 5 bases and the J gene lost 6 bases, with 13 bases spanning the gap. The CDR3 length is 14 residues. The CDR3 spells CASSATGGYEKLFF. The CDR3, as DNA: TGTGCCAGCAGCGCTACCGGGGGTTATGAAAAACTGTTTTTT.

This clone appeared a few times. The chain employs TRBV27 and TRBJ2-7; 8 bases line up with TRBD2. CDR3 length: 18 amino acids. CDR1 and CDR2 from the germline V gene are MNHEY and SMNVEV (reference sequence). With V trimmed by 6 bases and J by 2 bases, 18 bases remained unmatched. CDR3 DNA: TGTGCCAGCAGAACTTATATGGGCCTGAGCGGGAGTACCTACGAGCAGTACTTC. Its translation is CASRTYMGLSGSTYEQYF.

The chain carries TRBV7-3 and TRBJ1-1; D is uncertain. This CDR3 comprises 14 residues. Germline assignment: CDR1 SGHTA and CDR2 FQGTGA. Deletions cut 5 bases from V and 4 bases from J, with 14 bases between. Written as DNA, the CDR3 is TGTGCCAGCAGCAACGGGGTGGGGTCCACTGAAGCTTTCTTT. It codes for CASSNGVGSTEAFF.

The rearrangement joins TRBV5-1 to TRBJ2-3, with 9 bases fitting TRBD2. The junction had 3 bases not matched to a gene; V was cut back by 1 base and J by 3 bases. The CDR3 covers 15 residues. Germline lookup yields CDR1 SGHRS and CDR2 YFSETQ. The chain's CDR3 is CASSLLREGTDTQYF. The CDR3, as DNA: TGCGCCAGCAGCTTGTTGCGGGAGGGGACAGATACGCAGTATTTT.

This clone has only one observation. The gene calls are TRBV19 and TRBJ2-5; 9 bases agree with TRBD1. The CDR3 runs 15 residues. Germline CDR1 reads LNHDA; CDR2 reads SQIVND (reference sequence). Trimming cost V 4 bases and J 7 bases; bases outside gene matches: 10. CDR3 amino acids: CASSNSGTGTGTQYF. As DNA, the CDR3 is TGTGCCAGTAGTAACTCCGGGACAGGGACGGGGACCCAGTACTTC.

This clone was recorded a few times. CDR3 DNA sequence: TGCGCCAGCAGCTTGGAGGGCGGGAGGGCTTTTGAGACCCAGTACTTC. This gives the protein CASSLEGGRAFETQYF. This chain links TRBV5-1 with TRBJ2-5; 9 nucleotides align to TRBD2. The CDR3 consists of 16 residues. Germline loops: CDR1 SGHRS, CDR2 YFSETQ. Trimming cost V 0 bases and J 5 bases; bases outside gene matches: 8.

The chain carries TRBV30 and TRBJ1-3, with D unclear. The CDR3 sequence is 15 residues long. Trimming cost V 0 bases and J 0 bases, with 9 bases left between them. The V gene's germline CDR1 is GTSNPN and CDR2 SVGIG (reference sequence). The CDR3 reads CAWSVGRVSGNTIYF. The CDR3 bases are TGTGCCTGGAGTGTAGGGCGGGTCTCTGGAAACACCATATATTTT.

This clone occurred many times. This chain uses TRBV18 with TRBJ2-7; 16 positions match TRBD2. The CDR3 is made up of 19 amino acids. Germline CDR1 KGHSH, CDR2 LQKENI. V lost 4 bases and J lost 4; bases outside the gene matches: 13. The CDR3 loop is CASSLGLAGGPGHLYEQYF. The CDR3 nucleotides are TGTGCCAGCTCACTGGGACTAGCGGGAGGGCCTGGGCACCTTTACGAGCAGTACTTC.

This clone came up a few times. The gene calls are TRBV28 and TRBJ1-4; 7 nucleotides match TRBD1. The germline CDR1 and CDR2 sequences are MDHEN and SYDVKM. Trimming cost V 5 bases and J 7 bases; bases outside gene matches: 1. The CDR3 contains 12 residues. As DNA, the CDR3 is TGTGCCAGCAGTGCAGGGGGTGAAAAACTGTTTTTT. It encodes CASSAGGEKLFF.

To note about this clone: Other nucleotide sequences from this sample produce the same CDR3. The rearrangement joins TRBV4-1 to TRBJ2-5; no clear D. Trimming left V 0 bases short and J 1 base short, with 6 bases between. This CDR3 is 14 amino acids long. Looked up from germline, CDR1 is MGHRA and CDR2 is YSYEKL. In DNA form, the CDR3 reads TGCGCCAGCAGCCAAGATTGGGGCCAAGAGACCCAGTACTTC. It specifies CASSQDWGQETQYF.

This sequence joins TRBV30 and TRBJ2-2; D uncertain. Germline V gene sequence: CDR1 GTSNPN, CDR2 SVGIG (reference sequence). V was shortened by 0 bases and J by 4 bases, with 3 bases between the two germline ends. This CDR3 contains 12 residues. DNA of the CDR3: TGTGCCTGGAGTGTAAGCACCGGGGAGCTGTTTTTT. It is translated as CAWSVSTGELFF. The full variable domain, in which reference TRBV30 and TRBJ2-2 provide the parts outside the CDR3, is SQTIHQWPATLVQPVGSPLSLECTVEGTSNPNLYWYRQAAGRGLQLLFYSVGIGQISSEVPQNLSASRPQDRQFILSSKKLLLSDSGFYLCAWSVSTGELFFGEGSRLTVL.

With regard to this clone: This same CDR3 is encoded by further DNA sequences in the sample. CDR3 nucleotides: TGCAGCGTTGAATCTCAGGGTAACACTGAAGCTTTCTTT. It is translated as CSVESQGNTEAFF. This chain connects TRBV29-1 to TRBJ1-1; the D gene is possibly TRBD1 (5 bases). Germline CDR1 SQVTM, CDR2 ANQGSEA. The CDR3 loop spans 13 amino acids. V dropped 2 bases and J dropped 2 bases, with 9 bases sitting between them. Filled out from reference TRBV29-1 and TRBJ1-1, the complete variable domain reads SAVISQKPSRDICQRGTSLTIQCQVDSQVTMMFWYRQQPGQSLTLIATANQGSEATYESGFVIDKFPISRPNLTFSTLTVSNMSPEDSSIYLCSVESQGNTEAFFGQGTRLTVV.

Notes on this clone: It differs at one base from a far larger clone, so likely a read error. This chain links TRBV10-2 with TRBJ1-5; TRBD1 matches at 7 bases. The CDR3 has 14 amino acids. Germline CDR1 and CDR2: WSHSY and SAAADI. The J segment lost 5 bases and the V segment lost 8 bases, leaving 9 bases of the junction unmatched. CDR3 loop: CASDSGTVYQPQHF. The CDR3 coding sequence is TGCGCCAGCGATTCCGGGACAGTCTATCAGCCCCAGCATTTT.

Worth noting for this clone: Additional DNA sequences in this sample encode the identical CDR3. The genes are TRBV9 and TRBJ2-2; D call uncertain. Germline V lookup: CDR1 SGDLS, CDR2 YYNGEE. The CDR3 is 14 residues long. V was clipped by 2 bases and J by 1 base, with 6 bases between them. The CDR3 loop reads CASSVGGNTGELFF. The CDR3 nucleotides are TGTGCCAGCAGCGTTGGTGGGAACACCGGGGAGCTGTTTTTT.

The CDR3 coding sequence is TGCGCCAGCAGTGTGCATACCCAAGAGACCCAGTACTTC. Encoded protein: CASSVHTQETQYF. This sequence joins TRBV10-1 and TRBJ2-5; the D is unclear. V was cut by 4 bases and J by 1 base, with 7 bases left in between. Per the germline V gene, CDR1 is WNHNN and CDR2 is SYGVQD (reference sequence). The CDR3 totals 13 residues.

The J gene is TRBJ2-7, the V gene TRBV11-1; D is unclear. The CDR3 is made up of 13 amino acids. Trimming shortened V by 4 bases and J by 4 bases, and 11 bases separated the two germline ends. Germline V gene lookup returns CDR1 SGHAT and CDR2 FQDESV (reference sequence). CDR3 sequence reads: CASSSGFTYEQYF. The CDR3 DNA follows: TGTGCCAGCAGCTCAGGTTTCACGTACGAGCAGTACTTC.